This T cell receptor beta chain was identified in a study of blood T cell repertoires in COVID-19 (dated by TCRdb to 2020 to 2021). Notes on the research overall: Samples covering the acute and convalescent phases of COVID-19 were provided by collaborators in the United States, Italy and Spain. HLA class I and class II types, where available, came from metadata supplied by the sample provider rather than from assay-based typing. Nearly every sample came with metadata listing a de-identified subject ID, COVID-19 status, age in years and sex. A freely available public database, intended as a resource for researchers studying the immune response to SARS-CoV-2, is where the repertoires were released. The material from the prospective study consisted of cDNA or gDNA derived from T cells, B-cell-depleted T cells, or PBMCs. The dataset comprised deeply sampled blood TCRbeta repertoires from subjects exposed to, actively infected with, or recovered from COVID-19. Samples were obtained from the ongoing ImmuneRACE study (first 160 participants) and from over 1,000 subjects provided by 6 global collaborators.

What the study reported, not specific to this receptor: How much clinical and demographic metadata was included differed by source and by participant, and the metadata was provided uncurated.

The immunoSEQ Assay, a bias-controlled multiplex PCR, was used to amplify TCRbeta CDR3 regions from genomic DNA. The study's processing was this. Nucleated cell counts per sample were estimated from amplification of reference gene primers within the assay. Sequence reads were collapsed and filtered to measure the absolute abundance of every unique TCRbeta CDR3 rearrangement. For each sample, productive Simpson clonality was calculated by taking the square root of Simpson's diversity index across productive rearrangements. TCRdb's version of the immuneACCESS table is confined to in-frame rearrangements and falls short of the full clone set. An unresolved V gene accounts for under half of the shortfall where checked; the remainder is of unknown origin. D and trimming come from the DNA, and the V and J calls and clone size come from that table. Across this sample there are 170,000 or so clones, with just under 90% seen only once. The top ten hold 0.88% of the sample.

Another Seattle source contributed samples from volunteer blood donors who had recovered from COVID-19. Each collaborating institution followed its own protocols to collect whole blood in K2EDTA tubes. For TCRbeta analysis, collaborator samples were shipped as frozen whole blood, as isolated PBMCs, or as DNA extracted from either sample type. V is pared back by 1 base and J by 4 bases, with 12 bases lying between the germline termini. From the cysteine through the phenylalanine, the CDR3 covers 15 amino acids. The kept DNA is CDR3 alone, 45 bases in frame from the first base. The germline V gene supplies CDR1 KGHDR and CDR2 SFDVKD. About this clone: The specificity of this receptor is unknown. Per-nucleotide qualities are absent, and no much larger clonotype sits a single base away.

The sequencing sample was made of peripheral blood. The V gene is TRBV24-1 and the J gene is TRBJ2-5; 6 matching bases give a weak D call of TRBD1. This TCR derives from a woman between 18 and 29 years old who had recovered from COVID-19. The CDR3: CATSDFPGAAETQYF. The bases read TGTGCCACCAGTGATTTTCCAGGGGCGGCAGAGACCCAGTACTTC.